This is a list of T cell receptor beta chains from one sample in a study of PD-1 blockade in classical Hodgkin lymphoma. TCRdb's copy holds only in-frame clones and misses some; the assay was immunoSEQ multiplex PCR. The sample holds approximately 100,000 clones; about nine tenths are singletons and the top ten take roughly 3%. The source material was peripheral blood mononuclear cells (PBMCs), sampled at baseline. The receptor source for this set is a human donor with classical Hodgkin lymphoma. Both conserved end residues are part of each CDR3. D genes are given only for firm matches. Some rows mark clone size as missing; the rest say once, few, many or name a class of expanded clone.

V gene: TRBV6-6
clone size: .
D gene: .
J gene: TRBJ1-1
CDR3 protein: CASSYSRGGGSTEAFF
CDR3 DNA: TGTGCCAGCAGTTACTCGAGGGGAGGGGGGTCCACTGAAGCTTTCTTT

V gene: TRBV10-3
clone size: .
D gene: .
J gene: TRBJ2-7
CDR3 protein: CAISDLGGYEQYF
CDR3 DNA: TGTGCCATCAGTGATTTGGGGGGTTACGAGCAGTACTTC

V gene: TRBV11-2
clone size: .
D gene: .
J gene: TRBJ2-5
CDR3 protein: CASSPGTLETQYF
CDR3 DNA: TGTGCCAGCAGCCCGGGGACACTAGAGACCCAGTACTTC

V gene: TRBV27
clone size: .
D gene: TRBD2
J gene: TRBJ2-1
CDR3 protein: CASSRRDYPLDEQFF
CDR3 DNA: TGTGCCAGCAGTCGTCGGGACTATCCGTTAGATGAGCAGTTCTTC

V gene: TRBV6-5
clone size: .
D gene: TRBD1
J gene: TRBJ2-1
CDR3 protein: CASRDRGSNEQFF
CDR3 DNA: TGTGCCAGCCGGGACAGGGGTTCGAATGAGCAGTTCTTC

V gene: TRBV6-6
clone size: .
D gene: .
J gene: TRBJ1-1
CDR3 protein: CASSYSSPVGAFF
CDR3 DNA: TGTGCCAGCAGTTACTCTTCTCCGGTCGGGGCTTTCTTT

V gene: TRBV10-1
clone size: .
D gene: .
J gene: TRBJ1-4
CDR3 protein: CATAPGRNNEKLFF
CDR3 DNA: TGCGCCACCGCCCCGGGTCGCAATAATGAAAAACTGTTTTTT

V gene: TRBV5-4
clone size: .
D gene: .
J gene: TRBJ2-1
CDR3 protein: CASSHPNNEQFF
CDR3 DNA: TGTGCCAGCAGCCACCCCAACAATGAGCAGTTCTTC

V gene: TRBV5-1
clone size: once
D gene: .
J gene: TRBJ2-7
CDR3 protein: CASSSRTEPIYEQYF
CDR3 DNA: TGCGCCAGCAGCTCTCGGACAGAACCTATATACGAGCAGTACTTC

V gene: TRBV28
clone size: .
D gene: .
J gene: TRBJ2-7
CDR3 protein: CASSLPGARDSYEQYF
CDR3 DNA: TGTGCCAGCAGTTTACCCGGCGCAAGGGATTCCTACGAGCAGTACTTC

V gene: TRBV29-1
clone size: .
D gene: .
J gene: TRBJ1-1
CDR3 protein: CSVAGILNTEAFF
CDR3 DNA: TGCAGCGTGGCAGGGATCCTGAACACTGAAGCTTTCTTT

V gene: TRBV30
clone size: .
D gene: .
J gene: TRBJ2-3
CDR3 protein: CAWSVTPSTDTQYF
CDR3 DNA: TGTGCCTGGAGTGTAACACCTAGCACAGATACGCAGTATTTT

V gene: TRBV7-9
clone size: .
D gene: .
J gene: TRBJ2-3
CDR3 protein: CASRNRLGTDTQYF
CDR3 DNA: TGTGCCAGCCGCAACAGGTTGGGCACAGATACGCAGTATTTT

V gene: TRBV21-1
clone size: .
D gene: .
J gene: TRBJ2-7
CDR3 protein: CASSKGTSGDYEQYF
CDR3 DNA: TGTGCCAGCAGCAAAGGGACTAGCGGAGATTACGAGCAGTACTTC

V gene: TRBV25-1
clone size: .
D gene: .
J gene: TRBJ1-2
CDR3 protein: CASSGGSRNGLGYTF
CDR3 DNA: TGTGCCAGCAGTGGAGGATCGAGAAACGGGCTTGGCTACACCTTC

V gene: TRBV7-9
clone size: .
D gene: .
J gene: TRBJ2-2
CDR3 protein: CASSRGSTGELFF
CDR3 DNA: TGTGCCAGCAGTCGCGGCAGCACCGGGGAGCTGTTTTTT

V gene: TRBV11-3
clone size: .
D gene: .
J gene: TRBJ2-7
CDR3 protein: CASSFTGNYEQYF
CDR3 DNA: TGTGCCAGCAGCTTTACAGGGAACTACGAGCAGTACTTC

V gene: TRBV14
clone size: .
D gene: .
J gene: TRBJ2-2
CDR3 protein: CASSLLRGRAYSDTGELFF
CDR3 DNA: TGTGCCAGCAGCCTTCTCAGGGGCCGGGCTTATAGTGACACCGGGGAGCTGTTTTTT

V gene: TRBV2
clone size: .
D gene: .
J gene: TRBJ2-5
CDR3 protein: CASTGSERETQYF
CDR3 DNA: TGTGCCAGCACCGGGTCTGAGCGAGAGACCCAGTACTTC

V gene: TRBV5-4
clone size: .
D gene: .
J gene: TRBJ1-1
CDR3 protein: CASSGPGTTNTEAFF
CDR3 DNA: TGTGCCAGCAGCGGTCCCGGGACGACGAACACTGAAGCTTTCTTT

V gene: TRBV2
clone size: .
D gene: TRBD2
J gene: TRBJ2-1
CDR3 protein: CAGAGSGRAWDEQFF
CDR3 DNA: TGTGCCGGGGCGGGTAGCGGGAGGGCCTGGGATGAGCAGTTCTTC

V gene: TRBV7-9
clone size: .
D gene: .
J gene: TRBJ1-3
CDR3 protein: CASSHGDRNTIYF
CDR3 DNA: TGTGCCAGCAGCCATGGGGACAGAAACACCATATATTTT

V gene: TRBV7-9
clone size: .
D gene: .
J gene: TRBJ1-4
CDR3 protein: CASSLVDSSATNEKLFF
CDR3 DNA: TGTGCCAGCAGCTTAGTCGACAGCTCGGCAACTAATGAAAAACTGTTTTTT

V gene: TRBV7-2
clone size: .
D gene: TRBD2
J gene: TRBJ2-1
CDR3 protein: CASSSSGRGYNEQFF
CDR3 DNA: TGTGCCAGCAGCTCTAGCGGGAGAGGCTACAATGAGCAGTTCTTC

V gene: TRBV18
clone size: .
D gene: TRBD1
J gene: TRBJ1-5
CDR3 protein: CASSLEHRGNQPQHF
CDR3 DNA: TGTGCCAGCTCACTAGAGCACAGGGGAAATCAGCCCCAGCATTTT

V gene: TRBV6-4
clone size: .
D gene: .
J gene: TRBJ2-2
CDR3 protein: CASTKDGDGELFF
CDR3 DNA: TGTGCCAGCACCAAGGACGGGGACGGGGAGCTGTTTTTT

V gene: TRBV7-9
clone size: .
D gene: .
J gene: TRBJ2-2
CDR3 protein: CASSLVVNTGELFF
CDR3 DNA: TGTGCCAGCAGCTTAGTAGTGAACACCGGGGAGCTGTTTTTT

V gene: TRBV20-1
clone size: .
D gene: .
J gene: TRBJ1-2
CDR3 protein: CSAPRSGNSAF
CDR3 DNA: TGCAGTGCTCCTCGTTCCGGAAACTCCGCCTTC

V gene: TRBV5-1
clone size: .
D gene: .
J gene: TRBJ1-3
CDR3 protein: CASSLDLRNSGNTIYF
CDR3 DNA: TGCGCCAGCAGCTTGGATTTACGCAACTCTGGAAACACCATATATTTT